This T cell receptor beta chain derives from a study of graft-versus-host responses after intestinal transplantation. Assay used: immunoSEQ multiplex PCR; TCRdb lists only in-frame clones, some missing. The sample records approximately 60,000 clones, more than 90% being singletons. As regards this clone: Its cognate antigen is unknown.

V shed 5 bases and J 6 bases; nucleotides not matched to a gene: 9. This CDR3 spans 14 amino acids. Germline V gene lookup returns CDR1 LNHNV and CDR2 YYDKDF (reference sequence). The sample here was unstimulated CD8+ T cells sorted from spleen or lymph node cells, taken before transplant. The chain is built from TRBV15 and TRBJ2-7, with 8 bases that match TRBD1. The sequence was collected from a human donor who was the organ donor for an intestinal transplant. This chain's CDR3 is CATSSRTGFREQYF. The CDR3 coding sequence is TGTGCCACCAGCTCACGGACAGGGTTTCGCGAGCAGTACTTC.